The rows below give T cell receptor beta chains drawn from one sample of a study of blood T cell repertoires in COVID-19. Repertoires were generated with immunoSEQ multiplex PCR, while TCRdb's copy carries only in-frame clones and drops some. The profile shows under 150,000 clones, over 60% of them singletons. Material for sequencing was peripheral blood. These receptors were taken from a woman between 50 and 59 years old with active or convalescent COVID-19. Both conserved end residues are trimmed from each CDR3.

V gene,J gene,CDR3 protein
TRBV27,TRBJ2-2,ASSLAAELNTGELF
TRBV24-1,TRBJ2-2,ATSDKTSTTGELF
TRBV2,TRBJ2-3,ASSEVWSGSNSDTQY
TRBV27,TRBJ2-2,ASSSPGLAGAGELF
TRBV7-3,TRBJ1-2,ASSLGQGIGYT
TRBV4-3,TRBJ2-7,ASSQGYGGSYEQY
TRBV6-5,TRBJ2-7,ASGNGGAGEQY
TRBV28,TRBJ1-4,ASRQQGDEEKLF
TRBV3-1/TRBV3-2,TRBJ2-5,ASSQFLRQETQY
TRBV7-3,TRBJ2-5,ASSLRRVAGQETQY
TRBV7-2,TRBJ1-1,ASSLGQGAEAF
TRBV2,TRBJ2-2,ASRLTLSNTGELF
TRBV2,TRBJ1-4,ASARRQINEKLF
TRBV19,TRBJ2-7,ASSNGVMGTTYEQY
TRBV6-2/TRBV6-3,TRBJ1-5,ASSTDRGWQPQH
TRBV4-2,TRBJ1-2,ASSQDRGRFDYGYT
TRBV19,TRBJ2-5,ASSSRTSTGTQY
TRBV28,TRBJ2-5,ASSSPKRRREETQY
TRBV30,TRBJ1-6,AWSAGGRSSPLH
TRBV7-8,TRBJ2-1,ASSSKPGLASSNEQF
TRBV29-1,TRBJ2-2,SVTQGTLAGELF
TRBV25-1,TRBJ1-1,ASSDSNGAEAF
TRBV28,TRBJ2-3,ASSPGGQGNTDTQY
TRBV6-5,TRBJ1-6,ASSLGGDSPLH
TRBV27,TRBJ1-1,ASSSGGTEAF
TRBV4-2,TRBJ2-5,ASSQDLSTLSKETQY
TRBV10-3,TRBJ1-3,AISERTGGENTIY
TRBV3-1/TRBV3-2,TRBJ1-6,ASSRLPGNSPLH
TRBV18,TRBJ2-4,ASSSQGILAKNIQY
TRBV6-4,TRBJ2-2,ASSPTSGTTGELF
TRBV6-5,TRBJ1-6,ASSHRDRSSPLH
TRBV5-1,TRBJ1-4,ASSSNAGTGNANEKLF
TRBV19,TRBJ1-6,ASSMAPNSPLH
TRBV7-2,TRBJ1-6,ASSSRGGVSPLH
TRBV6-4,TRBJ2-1,ASSLPSGRVHNEQF
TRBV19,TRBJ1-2,ASSTTGTGLIYGYT
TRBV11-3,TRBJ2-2,ASSFRTGLNTGELF
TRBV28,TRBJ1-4,ASRGQGVEKLF
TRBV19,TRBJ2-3,ASSIRGGSTDTQY
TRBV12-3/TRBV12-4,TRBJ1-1,ASSPQENTEAF
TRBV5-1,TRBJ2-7,ASSNLATSGGPFLYEQY
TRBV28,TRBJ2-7,ASSPRGGSSYEQY